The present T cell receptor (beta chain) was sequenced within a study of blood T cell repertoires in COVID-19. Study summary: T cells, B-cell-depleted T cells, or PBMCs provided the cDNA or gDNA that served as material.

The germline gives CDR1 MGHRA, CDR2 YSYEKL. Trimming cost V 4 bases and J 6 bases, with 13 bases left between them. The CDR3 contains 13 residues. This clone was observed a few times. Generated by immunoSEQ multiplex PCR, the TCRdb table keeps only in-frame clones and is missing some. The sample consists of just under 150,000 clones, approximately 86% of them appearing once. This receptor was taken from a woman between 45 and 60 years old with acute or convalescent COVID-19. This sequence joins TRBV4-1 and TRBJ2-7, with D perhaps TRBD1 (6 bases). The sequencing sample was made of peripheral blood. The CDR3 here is CASSLRGVSEQYF. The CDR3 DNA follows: TGCGCCAGCAGCCTCAGGGGTGTATCCGAGCAGTACTTC.